This TCR beta chain was sequenced for a study of cytomegalovirus exposure and HLA in healthy donors. The study ran its PCR with 60 Vbeta and 13 Jbeta primers. Only in-frame clones appear in the TCRdb table, and some are missing; sequencing was by immunoSEQ multiplex PCR. The sample has tens of thousands of clones. As concerns this clone: The antigen remains unidentified.

This CDR3 contains 14 residues. V was cut by 1 base and J by 2 bases, with 9 bases left in between. CDR1 and CDR2 (germline): SGDLS, YYNGEE. The study, taken as a whole, reports: The analysis excluded some indistinguishable V segments, including TRBV6-2 and TRBV6-3.

The sample taken for sequencing was PBMCs. The chain has TRBV9 and TRBJ2-5; D is possibly TRBD1 (6 bases). The TCR was taken from a boy between 10 and 17 years old in good health and CMV-seronegative. CDR3 in DNA: TGTGCCAGCAGCGTATCAGGGACACAAGAGACCCAGTACTTC. As protein: CASSVSGTQETQYF.